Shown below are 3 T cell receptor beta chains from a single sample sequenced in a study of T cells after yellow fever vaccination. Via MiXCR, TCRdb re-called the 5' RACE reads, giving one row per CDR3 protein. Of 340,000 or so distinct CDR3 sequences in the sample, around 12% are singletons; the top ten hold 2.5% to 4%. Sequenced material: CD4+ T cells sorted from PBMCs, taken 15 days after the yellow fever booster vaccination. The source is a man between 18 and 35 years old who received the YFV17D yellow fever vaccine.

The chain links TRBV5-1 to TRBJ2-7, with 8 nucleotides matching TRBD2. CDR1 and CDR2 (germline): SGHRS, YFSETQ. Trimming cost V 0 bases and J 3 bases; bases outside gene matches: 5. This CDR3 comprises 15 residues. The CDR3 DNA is TGCGCCAGCAGCTTGGAGGCGGGGGGCGTCTACGAGCAGTACTTC. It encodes CASSLEAGGVYEQYF.

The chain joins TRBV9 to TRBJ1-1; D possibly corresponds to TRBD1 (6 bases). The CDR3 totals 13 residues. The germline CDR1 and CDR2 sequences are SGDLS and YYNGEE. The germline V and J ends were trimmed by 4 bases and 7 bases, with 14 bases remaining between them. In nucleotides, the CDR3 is TGTGCCAGCAGCCAGCCCGGACAGCTTGAAGCTTTCTTT. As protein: CASSQPGQLEAFF.

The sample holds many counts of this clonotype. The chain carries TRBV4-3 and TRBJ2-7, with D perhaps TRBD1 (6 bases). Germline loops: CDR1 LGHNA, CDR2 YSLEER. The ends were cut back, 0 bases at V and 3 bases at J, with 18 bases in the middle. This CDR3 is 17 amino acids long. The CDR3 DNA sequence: TGCGCCAGCAGCCAAGAGTTAGGAGGCCAGGGGAACTACGAGCAGTACGTC. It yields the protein CASSQELGGQGNYEQYV.